The rows below give T cell receptor beta chains drawn from one sample of a study of PD-1 blockade in classical Hodgkin lymphoma. Repertoires were generated with immunoSEQ multiplex PCR, while TCRdb's copy carries only in-frame clones and drops some. Here the sample spans over 75,000 clones, about nine tenths being singletons. The starting material was peripheral blood mononuclear cells (PBMCs), obtained before the fourth cycle of nivolumab. These receptors originate from a human donor with classical Hodgkin lymphoma. The CDR3 runs from the conserved cysteine through the conserved F or W. A D gene is named only where the DNA matches it firmly.

D gene,J gene,V gene,CDR3 protein
TRBD1,TRBJ1-3,TRBV6-6,CASHVGTVLRNTIYF
-,TRBJ2-3,TRBV27,CASSLGPGFTDTQYF
-,TRBJ1-6,TRBV14,CASSQGFSHRVSAPLHF
-,TRBJ1-2,TRBV20-1,CSATSDHGYTF
-,TRBJ1-5,TRBV4-2,CASSQERYSNQPQHF
-,TRBJ2-7,TRBV6-5,CASSYPGIDEQYF
TRBD1,TRBJ2-2,TRBV7-2,CASSRPRTGSTGELFF
-,TRBJ2-1,TRBV6-5,CASSFGPEGSYNEQFF
-,TRBJ1-4,TRBV5-3,CARSWEETTPATNEKLFF
-,TRBJ2-1,TRBV2,CASSQGGYEQFF
TRBD1,TRBJ1-3,TRBV9,CASGQVGPDRGGNTIYF
-,TRBJ2-3,TRBV11-2,CASSLGKGIDTQYF
-,TRBJ1-1,TRBV27,CASSLSINWFRDGTFF
TRBD1,TRBJ2-3,TRBV13,CASSLLQRLGTGGEDTQYF
-,TRBJ2-2,TRBV5-4,CASSLQGNTGELFF
-,TRBJ1-6,TRBV28,CASSLRELPLHF
-,TRBJ2-1,TRBV11-2,CASSLDSYNEQFF